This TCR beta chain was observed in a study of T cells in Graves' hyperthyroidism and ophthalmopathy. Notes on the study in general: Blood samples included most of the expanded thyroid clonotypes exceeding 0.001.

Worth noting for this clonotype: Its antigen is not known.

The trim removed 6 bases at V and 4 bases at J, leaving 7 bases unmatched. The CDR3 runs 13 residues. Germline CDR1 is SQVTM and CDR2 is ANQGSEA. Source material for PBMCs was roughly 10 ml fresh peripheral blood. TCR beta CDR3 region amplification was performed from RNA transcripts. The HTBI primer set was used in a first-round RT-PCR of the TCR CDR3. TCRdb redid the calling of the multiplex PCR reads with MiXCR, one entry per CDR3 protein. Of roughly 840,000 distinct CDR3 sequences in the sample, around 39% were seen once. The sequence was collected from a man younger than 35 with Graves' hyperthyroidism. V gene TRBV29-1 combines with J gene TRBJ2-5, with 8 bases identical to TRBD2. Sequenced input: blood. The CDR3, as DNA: TGCAGCGTAGCTACGAGCGGGGGAGAGACCCAGTACTTC. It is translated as CSVATSGGETQYF.